This TCR beta chain comes out of a study of identical twins. TCRdb recomputed calls from the 5' RACE reads with MiXCR, one row per CDR3 protein. Among about 530,000 distinct CDR3 sequences listed, 13% to 15% were seen once. This CDR3 contains 13 residues. V lost 5 bases to trimming and J lost 4 bases, with 12 bases between them. Study findings and constraints: Insertions were reduced in abundant cord blood beta clonotypes but not in memory repertoires. There was more out-of-frame TCR alpha sharing in monozygotic twins than models estimated.

This clonotype has a single count. The antigen remains unidentified. Given a much more abundant clone one base away, this may be a read error. The same sample was also used in a study of yellow fever vaccine responses in identical twins.

The receptor comes from a woman aged 18-29 years in good health. V usage is TRBV12-3 or TRBV12-4 and J usage is TRBJ2-7, with D possibly being TRBD1 or TRBD2 (5 bases each). The sample taken for sequencing was CD4+ T cells sorted from blood. The CDR3 coding sequence is TGTGCCAGCAGTCCGGGACCCCGTTACGAGCAGTACGTC. Translation gives CASSPGPRYEQYV.